The entry that follows covers one TCR beta chain sequence. Its antigen remains unknown. The data were obtained in a study of identifying expanded T cells in peripheral blood. General observations from the study: Differentially abundant clones: 0.95 to 1.5 between replicates, about 15 at two to three weeks, around 19 at four.

CDR1 MDHEN and CDR2 SYDVKM come from the germline V gene. V lost 4 bases, J lost 3 bases, and 12 bases lay in between. This CDR3 is built from 15 residues. Some clones are missing from TCRdb's copy, which holds only in-frame ones; the method was immunoSEQ multiplex PCR. This sample has about 110,000 clones, with roughly 91% found just once. Healthy donors had no documented immune events, such as infections, while sampled. This clonotype was obtained from a person aged 18 to 75 in good health. The rearrangement joins TRBV28 to TRBJ1-4; a weak D match, TRBD1 (6 bases). The sample taken for sequencing was blood. The CDR3 DNA is TGTGCCAGCAGTTCCTACAGGGTTGCTAATGAAAAACTGTTTTTT. Translated: CASSSYRVANEKLFF. Using reference TRBV28 and TRBJ1-4 for the parts outside the CDR3, the full variable domain is DVKVTQSSRYLVKRTGEKVFLECVQDMDHENMFWYRQDPGLGLRLIYFSYDVKMKEKGDIPEGYSVSREKKERFSLILESASTNQTSMYLCASSSYRVANEKLFFGSGTQLSVL.